These 5 T cell receptor beta chains share one sample of origin, sequenced in a study of CD8 T cells in Susac syndrome. Reverse transcription of about 0.45 to 1 ug RNA was carried out with random hexamers. TCRdb fed the immunoSEQ multiplex PCR reads into MiXCR, producing one record per CDR3 protein. The sample shows about 89,000 distinct CDR3 sequences, about 93% of them seen only once. The sample taken for sequencing was CD8+ T cells from PBMCs. Receptor source: a human donor in good health.

V gene TRBV15 combines with J gene TRBJ2-7; no reliable D call. V was clipped by 5 bases and J by 0 bases, with 8 bases between them. The germline V gene encodes CDR1 LNHNV and CDR2 YYDKDF (reference sequence). The CDR3 length is 13 residues. DNA for the CDR3: TGTGCCACCAGCCCCGGGTTCTCCTACGAGCAGTACTTC. As protein: CATSPGFSYEQYF.

The chain is built from TRBV19 and TRBJ1-1, with 7 bases that match TRBD1. Unmatched junction bases numbered 18, after V lost 4 bases and J lost 1 base. Germline-derived CDR1 and CDR2 are LNHDA and SQIVND (reference sequence). The CDR3 runs to 19 residues. The CDR3 loop is CASSTRFTAGGVPNTEAFF. CDR3 nucleotide sequence: TGTGCCAGTAGTACCCGGTTCACTGCAGGGGGGGTACCGAACACTGAAGCTTTCTTT.

This clonotype was seen only once. The chain has TRBV6-5 and TRBJ1-6; TRBD1 might be the D (6 bases). The CDR3 runs 16 residues. V lost 0 bases to trimming and J lost 5 bases, with 11 bases between them. Germline assignment: CDR1 MNHEY and CDR2 SVGAGI. CDR3 region: CASSYSPDSDNSPLHF. CDR3 sequence (DNA): TGTGCCAGCAGTTACTCCCCGGACAGCGATAATTCACCCCTCCACTTT.

The chain is built from TRBV12-2 and TRBJ1-5. TRBV12-2 is a known pseudogene. This CDR3 has 13 amino acids. CDR3 loop: CASRWAVNQPQHF. CDR3 in DNA: TGTGCAAGTCGGTGGGCCGTAAATCAGCCCCAGCATTTT.

The chain has TRBV25-1 and TRBJ1-1; tentative D call: TRBD1 (6 bases). The CDR3 has 13 amino acids. Germline V lookup: CDR1 MGHDK, CDR2 SYGVNS. V lost 7 bases and J lost 6, with 15 bases in between. CDR3 amino acids: CASNQGSGAEAFF. DNA for the CDR3: TGTGCCAGCAACCAGGGGAGTGGCGCTGAAGCTTTCTTT.